These T cell receptor beta chains were read from a single sample in a study of blood T cell repertoires in COVID-19. Clones were sequenced by immunoSEQ multiplex PCR, and TCRdb holds only the in-frame ones, with some missing. The sample has about 180,000 clones, 81% seen once. The sample taken for sequencing was peripheral blood. Every receptor here comes from a woman at least 80 years old with COVID-19, enrolled during active disease. CDR3s include the opening cysteine and the closing phenylalanine or tryptophan. Each record gives: CDR3 length, D gene, clone size, V gene, J gene, CDR3 DNA, CDR3 protein. The D gene is left open where the match is weak. The size entry is marked missing in some rows and otherwise reads once, few, many or a size class.

>14|TRBD1|once|TRBV4-3|TRBJ1-5
TGCGCCAGCAGCCAAGGCACAGGGGGCGAGACCCAGCATTTT
CASSQGTGGETQHF
>9|-|-|TRBV29-1|TRBJ1-2
TGCAGCGTTGGGGGAGTAGAAACCTTC
CSVGGVETF
>14|-|once|TRBV2|TRBJ1-4
TGTGCCAGCAGTGAAGCGCAGACAGCTGAAAAACTGTTTTTT
CASSEAQTAEKLFF
>13|-|-|TRBV11-3|TRBJ2-3
TGTGCCAGCAGCTCGTCCTTCACAGATACGCAGTATTTT
CASSSSFTDTQYF
>17|TRBD2|-|TRBV4-3|TRBJ2-7
TGCGCCAGCAGCCAAGACCCCCTAGCGGGGCGTTCCTACGAGCAGTACTTC
CASSQDPLAGRSYEQYF
>14|TRBD1|-|TRBV6-5|TRBJ1-4
TGTGCCAGCAGTAAATCAGGGGGTGGCGAAAAACTGTTTTTT
CASSKSGGGEKLFF
>12|-|-|TRBV2|TRBJ2-5
TGTGCCAGCAGTGATCCCCGAGGGACCCAGTACTTC
CASSDPRGTQYF
>15|TRBD1|-|TRBV7-2|TRBJ2-1
TGTGCCAGCAGCCTCAGACAGGGGGCCTACAATGAGCAGTTCTTC
CASSLRQGAYNEQFF
>13|TRBD2|-|TRBV13|TRBJ2-1
TGTGCCAGCAGCTTAACTAGCGGCAATGAGCAGTTCTTC
CASSLTSGNEQFF
>16|TRBD2|-|TRBV11-2|TRBJ2-3
TGTGCCAGCAGCTTAGGGGCTAGCGGTATCACAGATACGCAGTATTTT
CASSLGASGITDTQYF
>16|TRBD1|-|TRBV5-6|TRBJ2-5
TGTGCCAGCAGCTCCCTAATAGGACAGGTCGGTGAGACCCAGTACTTC
CASSSLIGQVGETQYF
>15|-|-|TRBV4-1|TRBJ2-1
TGCGCCAGCAGCCAAGTTTGGAGATCCTACAATGAGCAGTTCTTC
CASSQVWRSYNEQFF
>11|-|-|TRBV7-2|TRBJ1-2
TGTGCCAGCAGCTCGGGTTTTGGCTACACCTTC
CASSSGFGYTF
>15|-|-|TRBV2|TRBJ1-5
TGTGCCAGCACCTTGGGCCTTCTTAGCAATCAGCCCCAGCATTTT
CASTLGLLSNQPQHF
>16|-|once|TRBV6-5|TRBJ1-6
TGTGCCAGCAGTTACGAGACAGGCTCCTATAATTCACCCCTCCACTTT
CASSYETGSYNSPLHF
>14|-|few|TRBV3-1/TRBV3-2|TRBJ2-7
TGTGCCAGCAGCCAAGTCTTGAGTTACTCCGAGCAGTACTTC
CASSQVLSYSEQYF
>16|-|once|TRBV30|TRBJ2-2
TGTGCCTGGAGTGTAGCAGGGGCCCGCCCCACCGGGGAGCTGTTTTTT
CAWSVAGARPTGELFF
>14|TRBD1|few|TRBV30|TRBJ1-2
TGTGCCTGGAGTGAAACAGGGGTCTCCTATGGCTACACCTTC
CAWSETGVSYGYTF
>19|TRBD2|once|TRBV5-1|TRBJ2-3
TGCGCCAGCAGCTCGCAACCCCCGGGACTAGCGGGAGTGGGCGATACGCAGTATTTT
CASSSQPPGLAGVGDTQYF
>15|-|many|TRBV5-1|TRBJ2-2
TGCGCCAGCAGCTTGTACAGATCGAACACCGGGGAGCTGTTTTTT
CASSLYRSNTGELFF
>13|TRBD1|-|TRBV2|TRBJ2-7
TGTGCCAGCAAAGGGACAGCCTCCTACGAGCAGTACTTC
CASKGTASYEQYF
>11|-|few|TRBV2|TRBJ1-4
TGTGCCAGCGGAGCCGCTGAAAAACTGTTTTTT
CASGAAEKLFF
>11|-|-|TRBV29-1|TRBJ1-2
TGCAGCGTCACAGGGAACTATGGCTACACCTTC
CSVTGNYGYTF
>15|TRBD1|-|TRBV14|TRBJ2-7
TGTGCCAGCAGCCATTTGTACAGGGGGCTCTCCGAGCAGTACTTC
CASSHLYRGLSEQYF
>14|-|-|TRBV19|TRBJ2-4
TGTGCCAGTAGTTCGGTGGTAGCCAAAAACATTCAGTACTTC
CASSSVVAKNIQYF
>15|-|-|TRBV5-1|TRBJ1-1
TGCGCCAGCAGCTTGGTCCCAGGGTGGAACACTGAAGCTTTCTTT
CASSLVPGWNTEAFF
>15|TRBD1|few|TRBV6-5|TRBJ2-7
TGTGCCAGCAGTTACTCGGGACAGGGGGCTTTTGAGCAGTACTTC
CASSYSGQGAFEQYF
>14|TRBD1|once|TRBV11-1|TRBJ2-5
TGTGCCAGCAGCCCGGACAGGAGCCAAGAGACCCAGTACTTC
CASSPDRSQETQYF
>13|-|-|TRBV24-1|TRBJ2-3
TGTGCCACCAGTGACCCTAGCACAGATACGCAGTATTTT
CATSDPSTDTQYF
>15|-|once|TRBV10-3|TRBJ2-5
TGTGCCATCAGTGAGTTTTTTGCCAGCCAAGAGACCCAGTACTTC
CAISEFFASQETQYF
>16|TRBD2|-|TRBV7-9|TRBJ2-1
TGTGCCAGCAGCATCGGGACTAGCCGGTCCTACAATGAGCAGTTCTTC
CASSIGTSRSYNEQFF
>12|-|-|TRBV3-1/TRBV3-2|TRBJ2-7
TGTGCCAGCAGCGGCGGGCCCTACGAGCAGTACTTC
CASSGGPYEQYF
>13|-|once|TRBV23-1|TRBJ1-1
TGCGCCAGCGAAGCAGGGTTACGCACTGAAGCTTTCTTT
CASEAGLRTEAFF
>16|TRBD2|-|TRBV29-1|TRBJ2-1
TGCAGCGTCCCCCGGGGTAGCGGGAGTATAGAGAATGAGCAGTTCTTC
CSVPRGSGSIENEQFF
>14|-|-|TRBV29-1|TRBJ2-3
TGCAGCGTTCGGGGTGTCTTCAGCACAGATACGCAGTATTTT
CSVRGVFSTDTQYF
>14|-|-|TRBV7-8|TRBJ2-7
TGTGCCAGCAGCTTTGGGGCTGACTCCTACGAGCAGTACTTC
CASSFGADSYEQYF
>16|-|-|TRBV5-1|TRBJ1-2
TGCGCCAGCAGCCCGTCTCCAGGGGTTGCGAGCTATGGCTACACCTTC
CASSPSPGVASYGYTF
>13|TRBD1|once|TRBV7-3|TRBJ2-1
TGTGCCAGCAGCTTTGGGACAGGGGGTGAGCAGTTCTTC
CASSFGTGGEQFF
>14|-|-|TRBV6-5|TRBJ1-1
TGTGCCAGCACCGGGCCTCTCGGGGACACTGAAGCTTTCTTT
CASTGPLGDTEAFF
>14|-|-|TRBV28|TRBJ2-7
TGTGCCAGCAGTTTGGGCAGGTGGACCTACGAGCAGTACTTC
CASSLGRWTYEQYF
>11|-|-|TRBV12-3/TRBV12-4|TRBJ1-2
TGTGCCAGCAGTCTTTACTATGGCTACACCTTC
CASSLYYGYTF
>12|-|-|TRBV2|TRBJ1-1
TGTGCCAGCAGCGCGCAGGGACTCGAAGCTTTCTTT
CASSAQGLEAFF